The 11 T cell receptor beta chains below all came from one sample that was sequenced in a study of T cell clonality in common variable immunodeficiency. Measured with immunoSEQ multiplex PCR; TCRdb has only the in-frame clones, and not every one. The sample gives some 38,000 clones, none seen only once, and the top ten clones hold 2.5% to 3.5%. Sequencing was done on a sample of peripheral blood mononuclear cells. The receptor set was obtained from a person between 18 and 75 years old in good health.

There are many counts of this clone. Read data end 3 residues before the CDR3 end; the end is taken from the germline J gene. The chain carries TRBV2 and TRBJ2-4; TRBD2 is a possible D gene (6 bases). The CDR3 loop spans 14 amino acids. Trimming took 3 bases from V and 6 from J, leaving 12 bases between them. Germline V gives CDR1 SNHLY, CDR2 FYNNEI. The covered CDR3 bases are TGTGCCAGCAGTGACGAGCGGGTGGGAAACATT. Translation: CASSDERVGNI. The whole CDR3 sequence reads CASSDERVGNIQYF.

In this sample, this clone turned up many times. Coverage ceases 3 residues before the CDR3 finishes, and the germline J gene fills in the end. The chain uses TRBV5-1 and TRBJ2-2; D call uncertain. CDR1 and CDR2 from the germline V gene are SGHRS and YFSETQ. The CDR3 totals 13 residues. Trimming took 4 bases from V and 4 from J, leaving 8 bases between them. The part of the CDR3 DNA that was read is TGCGCCAGCAGCGACACAGTCACCGGGGAG. It is translated as CASSDTVTGE. The CDR3, in full, reads CASSDTVTGELFF. Full variable domain (outside the CDR3, taken from reference TRBV5-1 and TRBJ2-2): KAGVTQTPRYLIKTRGQQVTLSCSPISGHRSVSWYQQTPGQGLQFLFEYFSETQRNKGNFPGRFSGRQFSNSRSEMNVSTLELGDSALYLCASSDTVTGELFFGEGSRLTVL.

This clone was found many times. Read coverage stops 3 residues before the CDR3 terminus; the germline J gene supplies the remainder. This chain uses TRBV18 with TRBJ1-2; the D gene is possibly TRBD1 (5 bases). Germline V gene sequence: CDR1 KGHSH, CDR2 LQKENI. The length of the CDR3 is 16 residues. Trimming left V 2 bases short and J 3 bases short, with 16 bases between. CDR3 sequence: CASSPMAVAGDYGYTF. The CDR3 DNA, read in part, is TGTGCCAGCTCACCAATGGCTGTGGCGGGGGACTATGGC.

This clone was recorded many times. The CDR3 bases that were read are TGTGCCAGCAGCACTAGCAACGAG. Translation: CASSTSNE. The whole CDR3 reads CASSTSNEQYF. The rearrangement links TRBV7-9 to TRBJ2-7, with D possibly being TRBD2 (6 bases). Read data end 3 residues before the CDR3 end; the end is taken from the germline J gene. With 5 bases removed from V and 5 bases from J, the gap between germline ends came to 7 bases. Germline CDR1 reads SEHNR; CDR2 reads FQNEAQ (reference sequence). CDR3 length: 11 residues.

The table lists this clone with many counts. The read finishes 3 residues shy of the CDR3 end, and the germline J gene is used to complete it. The chain links TRBV6-2 or TRBV6-3 to TRBJ1-1; the D is unclear. Germline lookup yields CDR1 MNHEY and CDR2 SVGEGT. This CDR3 has 14 residues. V shed 5 bases and J shed 1 base, with 11 bases lying between them. The CDR3 DNA, read in part, is TGTGCCAGCAGTCTCCCTATTACGAACACTGAA. Translating it yields CASSLPITNTE. From start to end, the CDR3 is CASSLPITNTEAFF.

This clone was counted many times. The CDR3 bases that were read are TGCGCCAGCAGTCCGGGACAGACGAGCTCCTACGAG. Its translation: CASSPGQTSSYE. The complete CDR3 protein is CASSPGQTSSYEQYF. The chain links TRBV23-1 to TRBJ2-7; TRBD1 aligns across 7 bases. The DNA ends 3 residues before the CDR3 does, and the rest of the CDR3 is filled in from the germline J gene. TRBV23-1 is identified as an open reading frame with a role that is uncertain. V was clipped by 4 bases and J by 0 bases; unmatched bases: 6. The CDR3 sequence is 15 residues long.

This clone was observed many times. The missing CDR3 end, 3 residues past where the read stops, is filled in from the germline J gene. The chain has TRBV19 and TRBJ2-1, with 7 bases fitting TRBD2. Germline lookup yields CDR1 LNHDA and CDR2 SQIVND (reference sequence). The J segment lost 8 bases and the V segment lost 9 bases, leaving 10 bases of the junction unmatched. The CDR3 is 13 amino acids. CDR3 bases read: TGTGCCAGGGAGACTAGCATTCGGGATGAG. It yields the protein CARETSIRDE. The full CDR3 is CARETSIRDEQFF.

Regarding this clone: Read coverage stops 3 residues before the CDR3 terminus; the germline J gene supplies the remainder. The gene calls are TRBV18 and TRBJ2-3; 9 bases agree with TRBD1. The CDR3 length is 16 residues. The germline CDR1 and CDR2 sequences are KGHSH and LQKENI. CDR3 DNA (partial): TGTGCCAGCTCACCAGGGACAGGGACTCTCCAAGAGACG. Translated, it gives CASSPGTGTLQET. The whole CDR3 protein reads CASSPGTGTLQETQYF.

This clone was recorded many times. Sequencing ends 3 residues short of the CDR3 end; the germline J gene provides the rest. This chain links TRBV6-2 or TRBV6-3 with TRBJ2-1, with TRBD2 identical over 7 bases. CDR1 and CDR2 from the germline V gene are MNHEY and SVGEGT. The V gene end was trimmed by 4 bases and the J gene end by 3 bases; junction bases not matched to a gene: 6. CDR3 length: 15 residues. The covered CDR3 bases are TGTGCCAGCAGTTTAGCGGGCCCGCTCTACAATGAG. It yields the protein CASSLAGPLYNE. The entire CDR3 is CASSLAGPLYNEQFF.

This clone was seen many times. The read ends 3 residues shy of where the CDR3 ends; the end is completed using the germline J gene. This chain links TRBV19 with TRBJ2-2, with TRBD1 identical over 8 bases. The CDR3 runs to 15 residues. V lost 0 bases, J lost 8 bases, and 5 bases stayed unmatched. Germline loops: CDR1 LNHDA, CDR2 SQIVND (reference sequence). The sequenced CDR3 bases are TGTGCCAGTAGTATAGATCCAGGGGGCCTGGGGGAG. It translates to CASSIDPGGLGE. The entire CDR3 protein is CASSIDPGGLGELFF. The full variable domain, its missing parts supplied by reference TRBV19 and TRBJ2-2, is DGGITQSPKYLFRKEGQNVTLSCEQNLNHDAMYWYRQDPGQGLRLIYYSQIVNDFQKGDIAEGYSVSREKKESFPLTVTSAQKNPTAFYLCASSIDPGGLGELFFGEGSRLTVL.

This clone was picked up many times. The read is 3 residues too short to cover the CDR3 end, so that end is filled in from the germline J gene. This chain connects TRBV10-3 to TRBJ2-1; D may correspond to TRBD1 or TRBD2 (6 bases each). The V end was cut by 6 bases, the J end by 2 bases, with 14 bases between. The germline V gene has CDR1 ENHRY and CDR2 SYGVKD. The CDR3 totals 15 residues. The CDR3 DNA, read in part, is TGTGCCATCAGGGAGGGGGGCGGCGCCTACAATGAG. It translates to CAIREGGGAYNE. The entire CDR3 reads CAIREGGGAYNEQFF.